This T cell receptor (beta chain) was recovered during a study of blood T cells in healthy people across ages. The V gene's germline CDR1 is SQVTM and CDR2 ANQGSEA. Trimming stripped 4 bases from V and 6 bases from J, with 13 bases between. The CDR3 runs 12 residues. A remark on this clonotype: Its antigen is unknown.

General study points: In long-lived donors, naive CD4+ cell counts and diversity exceeded those of aged donors.

Alongside a J-beta primer mix, a sample-barcoded 5' primer served in a second PCR lasting about 7 to 11 cycles. MiXCR was run by TCRdb on the 5' RACE reads, yielding one entry per CDR3 protein. The sample includes over a million distinct CDR3 sequences, almost 60% seen only once; the top ten take 6.5% to 8.5%. V and J are TRBV29-1 and TRBJ2-7; the D is unclear. The sample taken for sequencing was blood. This receptor was obtained from a man younger than 30 in good health. The CDR3 spells CSVGGWVSEQYF. The CDR3 DNA sequence: TGCAGCGTTGGGGGTTGGGTCTCCGAGCAGTACTTC.